This record covers a single T cell receptor (beta chain). Its specificity is unknown. This sample is part of a study of cytomegalovirus exposure and HLA in healthy donors. Notes on the study in general: The investigators catalogued 150 to 200 TCR beta chains as cytomegalovirus-associated.

Trimming left V 4 bases short and J 4 bases short, with 13 bases between. Germline CDR1 is SGHVS and CDR2 is FNYEAQ. The CDR3 loop spans 14 amino acids. 13 Jbeta primers and 60 Vbeta primers were used for the PCR. Repertoires were generated with immunoSEQ multiplex PCR, while TCRdb's copy carries only in-frame clones and drops some. Counted here are fewer than 200,000 clones, approximately 76% occurring once; the ten biggest clones make up under 2.5%. J is TRBJ1-1 and V is TRBV7-6; TRBD1 is a possible D gene (5 bases). This clonotype was sampled from a female donor in good health and CMV-seronegative. What was sequenced was PBMCs. CDR3 DNA: TGTGCCAGCAGCTCCTTTCCGGGGGGCACTGAAGCTTTCTTT. It translates to CASSSFPGGTEAFF.